This TCR beta chain was profiled in a study of radiation and T cells in renal cell carcinoma (dated by TCRdb to 2018 to 2021). With regard to the full study: In total, around 53 samples, comprising 26 tumors and some 27 peripheral blood samples, were subjected to TCR beta sequencing. The final blood draw was performed at 4 weeks after radiation, at the same time as nephrectomy. A total of over 4 million unique CDR3 nucleotide sequences, encoding around 2.7 million unique CDR3 amino acid sequences, were found across all 55 or so samples. Overall results and qualifications from the work: No pretreatment tumor biopsies were available, so the baseline intratumoral presence of clonotypes could not be determined. In blood, the top tumor clonotypes increased between baseline and 2 weeks post-radiation and then shrank by 4 weeks, which suggests that tumor-resident clones expanded only transiently. The single-armed trial design could not address effects of radiation dose or scheduling on the TCR repertoire. Dynamics of the blood repertoire were not tracked past 4 weeks after treatment.

The sample's time point label is to be understood as: blood 4 weeks post-SBRT, at nephrectomy. Per the publication, the treatment or condition label means: 15 Gy SBRT to primary tumor, nephrectomy 4 weeks later. The samples were obtained from a clinical trial, where primary renal cell carcinomas were treated with 15 Gy stereotactic body radiation therapy and then removed by nephrectomy 4 weeks afterward. To track tumor-enriched clonotypes, serial peripheral blood was sampled from radiation-treated patients at baseline and at 2 weeks and 4 weeks after SBRT. Every patient's renal cell carcinoma showed clear cell pathology. Genomic DNA for TCR sequencing was prepared using the QIAamp DNA Blood Mini Kit (Qiagen). Samples were included in the analyses only if all quality control checks were passed. In regard to this clone: Its binding antigen is unknown. No much larger clonotype is one base removed from it; base qualities were not supplied.

The CDR3 measures 15 amino acids from cysteine to phenylalanine. Only CDR3 DNA is held: 45 bases, read in frame from base 1. The germline ends are 13 bases apart after V is trimmed by 6 bases and J by 0 bases. From the germline V gene (reference sequence), CDR1 is WNHNN and CDR2 is SYGVQD. TCR beta libraries were generated from genomic DNA with the immunoSEQ kit, following the manufacturer's recommendations. To prepare libraries, a first multiplex PCR with proprietary primers was run, followed by a second PCR that added unique barcodes, and a bead cleanup was done after each round. A positive control reaction and a negative control reaction, both provided in the kit, were run with every batch of samples. The final libraries were assessed on an Agilent 4200 TapeStation D1000 ScreenTape, pooled by volume, and quantified by qPCR. An Illumina NextSeq500 fitted with a MidOutput 150-cycle cartridge performed the sequencing, running 156 Read1 cycles and 15 Index1 cycles with the kit's custom primers. The pooled library was loaded at 1.0 pM, and roughly 20% PhiX control was spiked in. In the original analysis: The vendor-processed data were analyzed in R, and a clonotype was defined as all T cells that share the same CDR3 nucleotide sequence. In the clone abundance analyses, frequencies were normalized to the 10,000 most abundant clones in each sample. Before analysis, public T cell clones were removed, and these numbered fewer than five per sample on average. A difference in abundance of at least 32-fold between compartments was used to define tumor-enriched and baseline blood-enriched clonotypes. A beta-binomial differential abundance model was applied to find clonotypes that expanded or contracted between blood time points. Similarity between tumor and blood repertoires was quantified using the Baroni-Urbani and Buser coefficient, and groups were compared with two-tailed Wilcoxon tests in R. TCRdb holds this immuneACCESS table with in-frame rearrangements only. Some clones are missing; in checked studies, unresolved V genes explain under half, and the rest has no known cause. That table is the source of V, J and clone size, and D and trimming were worked out from the DNA. The sample data list 120,000 to 150,000 clones, and 86% of these were observed just once. Jointly, the top ten make up less than 20% of the sample.

The rearrangement combines TRBV10-1 with TRBJ2-3; the D segment may tentatively be TRBD1 or TRBD2, each giving 5 matched bases. Sequenced here: blood, sampled from a patient whose treatment included radiotherapy and nephrectomy. This TCR was sampled from a woman in her forties or fifties with renal cell carcinoma. This receptor carries the CDR3 CASSWDVSSTDTQYF. The DNA is as follows: TGCGCCAGCAGCTGGGACGTATCTAGCACAGATACGCAGTATTTT.